This T cell receptor beta chain was sequenced for a study of blood T cells in healthy people across ages. Samples had at least 6 million PBMCs isolated from them. The CDR3 has 14 residues. Trimming stripped 4 bases from V and 5 bases from J, with 17 bases between. Germline CDR1 reads SQVTM; CDR2 reads ANQGSEA. This clonotype was counted only a few times. The antigen is undetermined. Study-wide findings and caveats: Unsorted PBMC input precluded a conclusive naive versus antigen-experienced comparison. Diversity was higher, and naive CD4+ cells more numerous, in long-lived donors than in aged donors.

Next came a second PCR, run for 7 to 11 cycles, which used a sample-barcoded 5' primer along with a J-beta primer mix. TCRdb re-analysed the 5' RACE reads in MiXCR, keeping a single row per CDR3 protein. The sample contains hundreds of thousands of distinct CDR3 sequences, around 25% of which appear only once. These data also featured in a second study, about T cells of mothers and their children. This second study says: In each mother, TCR beta CDR3 reads exceeded 8 million; in each child, they numbered approximately 3 million.

The rearrangement joins TRBV29-1 to TRBJ2-5, with D perhaps TRBD1 (6 bases). Source material: blood. The sequence came from a boy younger than 18 in good health. The CDR3: CSVVVGALGETQYF. For the CDR3, the DNA is TGCAGCGTTGTTGTGGGGGCGCTGGGGGAGACCCAGTACTTC.